The sequence of this TCR beta chain was determined in a study of blood T cell repertoires in COVID-19. Across the study: The samples span acute and convalescent COVID-19 from the United States, Italy and Spain. Sample material is recorded as cDNA or gDNA derived from T cells, B-cell-depleted T cells, or PBMCs.

The ends were cut back, 2 bases at V and 1 base at J, with 13 bases in the middle. The germline gives CDR1 SGDLS, CDR2 YYNGEE. CDR3 length equals 15 residues. In the authors' workflow: Amplification from reference gene primers served as the basis for estimated nucleated cell counts. The repertoire was sequenced with immunoSEQ multiplex PCR; TCRdb's copy has only in-frame clones and lacks some. The D gene and trimming were derived from the DNA, and the V and J assignments and clone size from that table. The sample includes some 210,000 clones, 80% to 90% of them seen just once. Sequencing input: peripheral blood. This TCR was sampled from a woman aged 50 to 65 with active or convalescent COVID-19. The chain recombines TRBV9 with TRBJ2-7; weak D call: TRBD2 (6 bases). CDR3 residues: CASSVAIGTSYEQYF. The CDR3 DNA reads as TGTGCCAGCAGCGTGGCTATCGGGACTTCCTACGAGCAGTACTTC. The full variable domain, in which reference TRBV9 and TRBJ2-7 provide the parts outside the CDR3, is DSGVTQTPKHLITATGQRVTLRCSPRSGDLSVYWYQQSLDQGLQFLIQYYNGEERAKGNILERFSAQQFPDLHSELNLSSLELGDSALYFCASSVAIGTSYEQYFGPGTRLTVT.